What follows describes a single TCR beta chain. There are a few counts of this clone. The clone's antigen remains unknown. No qualities accompany the bases; no much larger clone lies one base away. The data derive from a study of cytomegalovirus exposure and HLA in healthy donors (dated by TCRdb to 2017 to 2019). Regarding the research as a whole: An earlier analysis of some 600 of the donors reported under 300 Gb of sequence data and approximately 120 million unique TCR beta sequences obtained from approximately 180 million T cells. About 300 gigabases of sequencing data and approximately 80 million unique TCR sequences were included in an early release covering roughly 600 HLA-typed donors. Of the roughly 410 genotyped donors, approximately 80% were placed in the genetic ancestry cluster associated with self-reported Caucasian donors. The aim of the study was to test whether cataloging public T cell receptors could identify signatures of past pathogen exposure. The study profiled the T cell repertoires of 500 to 800 subjects by immunosequencing and related them to cytomegalovirus serostatus. A separate validation cohort of more than 100 different subjects was used in addition to the approximately 610-subject first cohort. The study combined high-throughput TCR immunosequencing, statistical association of individual TCRs with disease status, and machine learning to predict cytomegalovirus infection status. In a later analysis, previously published TCR beta repertoires from several hundred donors were re-analyzed and high-resolution HLA genotyping was added so that TCR occurrence patterns could be studied. In the later analysis, no new phenotypic data were used to find candidate immune exposures; instead, reliance was placed on TCR beta sequences and their occurrence across donors. An earlier analysis of some 500 of the donors applied high-throughput TCR beta sequencing to assess whether each TCR beta V gene segment acted as functional or pseudogenic. Donor age, sex, ethnicity and CMV serostatus were compiled together with the repertoire data. A later genetic analysis used genome-wide SNP genotypes for about three fifths of the 666 donors, treating that subset as a discovery cohort. All discovery cohort repertoires had been generated on a single sequencing platform. HLA typing covered class I and class II loci at four-digit resolution. Typing coverage varied by locus: about 620-630 donors for A, B, C, DRB1 and DQB1; more than 500 for DQA1; over 600 for DPA1; roughly 450 for DPB1. A handful of DR-DQ haplotypes were treated as single units for association and clustering because of strong linkage in the cohort. Among several hundred genotyped donors of the cohort, an average of around 240,000 unique TCR beta nucleotide sequences was sequenced per donor, of which about 19% were non-productive. Broader findings and caveats from the paper: An earlier analysis of several hundred of the donors showed that most TCR beta V segments appeared in productive rearrangements either about 87% or about 30% of the time, which broadly matched IMGT annotations. Cytomegalovirus status was reported to be diagnosed by the classifier with high specificity and sensitivity in both the original and validation cohorts. In a later analysis, HLA-associated TCR beta chains showed more clonal expansion and lower generation probabilities than non-associated chains that were equally common. In a later analysis, most CMV-associated TCR beta chains were found to appear HLA-restricted, with HLA associations seemingly driven largely by CMV exposure. An association between a missense DCLRE1C variant and V-gene and J-gene trimming of TCR beta chains was found in a later genetic analysis and replicated in an independent cohort. The 87-base-pair reads could not distinguish some IMGT-functional V segments, including TRBV6-2 and TRBV6-3, so those segments were excluded. Correlated functional status among segregating V segments might reflect linkage disequilibrium, but an unknown experimental factor could not be ruled out. A later analysis reported that several top co-occurrence clusters appeared linked to parvovirus B19, influenza, CMV and Epstein-Barr virus. According to the authors, the approach could potentially be generalized to other disease states and immunological phenotypes. The study listed 164 TCR beta chains as associated with cytomegalovirus. Because HLA typing was unavailable for some donors at each locus, only the typed subset was used in association tests. In a later analysis, around 15,000 TCR beta sequences were associated with specific HLA alleles at a false discovery rate of 0.05. In vitro tests confirmed that a few of the cytomegalovirus-associated TCR beta chains recognize cytomegalovirus antigens. Strong co-occurrence of HLA alleles, especially DR and DQ, made assigning TCR associations to individual alleles difficult. Compared with the roughly 670-donor mean, donors in an Asian-associated ancestry cluster had fewer N-insertions in productive TCRs, according to a later genetic analysis. A later analysis found that TCR association rates varied across HLA loci, with DRB1 alleles showing the most associated TCRs and HLA-C alleles the fewest. Roughly uniform sequencing depth across donors was assumed in presence/absence analyses, although this assumption may not hold. The earlier analysis of 450 to 700 of the donors excluded some 15 rarely observed V segments, including chromosome 9 orphons, because counts were too low. While some public TCRs were present in many individuals, most TCR sequences turned up only very rarely across donors. A further reported finding was that TCR beta sequences accurately predicted the HLA-A and HLA-B alleles for most subjects in the first cohort. The only immune exposure information available for the cohort was CMV serostatus. The sequencing pipeline was judged likely to have produced a cluster of highly shared sequence variants as a technical artifact. This cohort had only TCR beta chains sequenced, and the lack of alpha or paired-chain data limited which features could be detected.

Library preparation was by the immunoSEQ multiplex PCR assay. For the multiplex PCR, a mixture combining 60 forward primers for TCR Vbeta segments and 13 reverse primers for TCR Jbeta segments was used. The CDR3 region of rearranged TCR beta genes was amplified from genomic DNA by a multiplex PCR assay. Amplified TCR beta libraries were sequenced as 87-base-pair reads on the Illumina HiSeq System. Regarding the original processing steps: In a later analysis, 80 million or so unique TCR beta chains were counted across the roughly 610 repertoires, and approximately 9.9 million of these chains were shared by at least two donors. Raw reads were error-corrected and collapsed into unique sequences with a nearest-neighbor algorithm that merged closely related sequences to remove PCR and sequencing errors. Alignment of CDR3 sequences to IMGT reference sequences was used to assign V, D and J gene segments. Each retained sequence needed at least a six-nucleotide match to both a V gene segment and a J gene segment. Rearrangements were classified as productive when the CDR3 lacked stop codons and remained in frame with V and J, and all other rearrangements were classified as non-productive. Following IMGT convention, CDR3 was defined as the stretch from the second conserved V-encoded cysteine to the conserved J-encoded phenylalanine. Sequences without an unambiguous match to a single V gene segment were excluded from the earlier analysis of 500 to 700 of the donors. In an earlier analysis of roughly 500 of the donors, V segments were called functional above 56.7% productive rearrangements and were called segregating when the between-donor standard deviation exceeded 5%. To diagnose cytomegalovirus status from the catalog of TCR beta chain sequences, a statistical classification framework was built. V and J gene assignment, in a later analysis, came from comparing TCR nucleotide sequences with IMGT/GENE-DB human TR gene sequences. A later analysis assigned CDR3 sequences and most-parsimonious VDJ recombination scenarios with the TCRdist pipeline. In a later analysis, each TCR beta chain was defined by its CDR3 amino acid sequence together with its V-gene family, and reads without a unique V-gene family were excluded. A later analysis removed several hundred highly shared, low-generation-probability nucleotide sequences to deal with suspected cross-contamination and a sequencing artifact. In a later analysis, a clonal expansion index was calculated for each public chain from normalized within-repertoire ranks of inferred template counts. In a later analysis, generation probabilities were computed using a VDJ recombination model fitted to out-of-frame rearrangements, and the results were checked against IGoR. A later analysis scored TCR-TCR, TCR-HLA and TCR-CMV co-occurrence with hypergeometric tests, applying a repertoire-size bias correction to TCR pairs. A later analysis estimated false discovery rates by permuting HLA or CMV assignments 20 times. In a later analysis, co-occurring TCRs were grouped with DBSCAN, and TCRdist sequence similarity was added when clustering was performed within HLA-allele-positive subsets. Repertoires with fewer than 30,000 or more than 120,000 public chains, plus five repertoires with anomalous nucleotide sharing, were excluded from co-occurrence clustering. The table comes from immuneACCESS by way of TCRdb, which keeps in-frame sequences with V and J called. Part of the clones is missing from these tables; in studies checked, under half for an unresolved V gene and the rest for unknown reasons. V and J calls and clone size follow that table, whereas D and trimming were derived from the DNA. The sample data list tens of thousands of clones, and more than 65% of these were observed just once. The ten largest account for about 15% of the sample.

The cohort was made up of about 670 healthy bone marrow donors. At the time of sampling, all cohort members were nominally healthy, though unrecorded immune exposures were likely present. The donor tested CMV seropositive, placing the donor among the approximately 290 seropositive members of the cohort. A peripheral blood sample was provided by each donor, and peripheral blood mononuclear cells were used for TCR beta sequencing. The Qiagen DNeasy Blood Extraction Kit was used to extract genomic DNA from the blood cell samples. The CDR1 and CDR2 encoded by the germline V gene (reference sequence) are MNHNY and SVGAGI. V gives up 2 bases and J gives up 9 bases, and the segment between their germline ends measures 11 bases. The CDR3 measures 13 amino acids from cysteine to phenylalanine. Only the CDR3 portion is preserved as DNA: 39 bases, with reading frame beginning at the first base.

The rearranged segments are TRBV6-6 and TRBJ2-1; TRBD2 might be the D gene, on 6 matching bases. The source material was PBMCs. The source is a woman aged 40 to 49 in good health and CMV-seropositive. The CDR3 has the sequence CASSYPEGAEQFF. DNA sequence: TGTGCCAGCAGTTACCCGGAGGGTGCTGAGCAGTTCTTC.